These T cell receptor beta chains were read from a single sample in a study of beta chain features in type 1 diabetes. Clones were sequenced by immunoSEQ multiplex PCR, and TCRdb holds only the in-frame ones, with some missing. The data show under 300,000 clones, around a quarter seen once. Sequenced sample: central memory CD4+ T cells from blood. Receptors were obtained from a man aged 25-40 years in good health. The CDR3 runs from the conserved cysteine through the conserved F or W. The D gene is left open where the match is weak. Clone sizes are given selectively: once, few, many, or a class where the clone is expanded.

clone size	D gene	J gene	V gene	CDR3 protein	CDR3 DNA
few	NA	TRBJ2-1	TRBV9	CASSVVAGAYNEQFF	TGTGCCAGCAGCGTAGTGGCAGGGGCCTACAATGAGCAGTTCTTC
NA	TRBD1	TRBJ2-7	TRBV29-1	CSAGTGPYEQYF	TGCAGCGCCGGGACAGGGCCCTACGAGCAGTACTTC
few	NA	TRBJ1-3	TRBV18	CASSPDSGTIYF	TGTGCCAGCTCACCAGACTCGGGCACCATATATTTT
NA	NA	TRBJ2-2	TRBV29-1	CSASVGNTGELFF	TGCAGCGCCTCAGTCGGGAACACCGGGGAGCTGTTTTTT
few	TRBD2	TRBJ2-2	TRBV28	CASSPSAGGRTGELFF	TGTGCCAGCAGTCCCTCGGCGGGAGGGCGAACCGGGGAGCTGTTTTTT
few	NA	TRBJ2-5	TRBV2	CASSERAQYF	TGTGCCAGCAGTGAAAGGGCCCAGTACTTC
NA	TRBD1	TRBJ1-1	TRBV30	CAWSLDRWMNTEAFF	TGTGCCTGGAGTTTGGACAGGTGGATGAACACTGAAGCTTTCTTT
NA	TRBD1	TRBJ2-1	TRBV2	CASSSDRGHEQFF	TGTGCCAGCAGTTCTGACAGGGGGCATGAGCAGTTCTTC
once	NA	TRBJ1-5	TRBV7-2	CASSFQGYQPQHF	TGTGCCAGCAGCTTCCAGGGCTATCAGCCCCAGCATTTT
few	NA	TRBJ2-2	TRBV6-5	CASSRGTGELFF	TGTGCCAGCAGTCGGGGTACCGGGGAGCTGTTTTTT
few	NA	TRBJ2-5	TRBV5-4	CASSTGGLETQYF	TGTGCCAGCAGCACGGGGGGCCTCGAGACCCAGTACTTC
few	TRBD1	TRBJ2-5	TRBV7-8	CASSSRDRVQETQYF	TGTGCCAGCAGCTCCCGGGACAGGGTACAAGAGACCCAGTACTTC
few	TRBD2	TRBJ2-1	TRBV7-9	CASSLELASNEQFF	TGTGCCAGCAGCTTAGAACTAGCGTCTAATGAGCAGTTCTTC
few	NA	TRBJ2-7	TRBV6-5	CASSAISGSWYEQYF	TGTGCCAGCAGTGCCATTTCAGGGTCTTGGTACGAGCAGTACTTC
NA	NA	TRBJ2-3	TRBV7-9	CASSPKPRTTSTDTQYF	TGTGCCAGCAGCCCCAAGCCTCGGACAACTAGCACAGATACGCAGTATTTT
NA	TRBD1	TRBJ1-2	TRBV7-9	CASSLEQGAGYTF	TGTGCCAGCAGCTTAGAACAGGGGGCTGGCTACACCTTC
few	TRBD1	TRBJ2-1	TRBV11-3	CASSPSTGAIDEQFF	TGTGCCAGCAGCCCCTCGACAGGGGCTATCGATGAGCAGTTCTTC
few	NA	TRBJ2-7	TRBV7-2	CASSWSNSYEQYF	TGTGCCAGCAGCTGGTCTAACTCCTACGAGCAGTACTTC
NA	NA	TRBJ1-2	TRBV28	CASRTETNYGYTF	TGTGCCAGCAGAACAGAGACTAACTATGGCTACACCTTC
NA	NA	TRBJ2-5	TRBV29-1	CSVGVETQYF	TGCAGCGTCGGGGTGGAGACCCAGTACTTC
NA	NA	TRBJ2-1	TRBV21-1	CASTDNYNEQFF	TGTGCCAGCACCGACAACTACAATGAGCAGTTCTTC
few	NA	TRBJ1-5	TRBV7-2	CASSLVGVDSNQPQHF	TGTGCCAGCAGCTTAGTGGGGGTCGATAGCAATCAGCCCCAGCATTTT
few	NA	TRBJ2-3	TRBV2	CASSEAEGIDTQYF	TGTGCCAGCAGTGAGGCAGAGGGGATAGATACGCAGTATTTT
NA	NA	TRBJ1-2	TRBV30	CASPTPEGGYGYTF	TGTGCCTCCCCGACCCCCGAGGGCGGCTATGGCTACACCTTC
NA	TRBD1	TRBJ2-2	TRBV9	CASSQQGANTGELFF	TGTGCCAGCAGCCAACAGGGGGCGAACACCGGGGAGCTGTTTTTT
few	NA	TRBJ1-5	TRBV18	CASSAGRYNQPQHF	TGTGCCAGCTCAGCCGGACGGTACAATCAGCCCCAGCATTTT
few	NA	TRBJ2-7	TRBV18	CASSPADEQYF	TGTGCCAGCTCACCAGCGGATGAGCAGTACTTC
many	NA	TRBJ2-3	TRBV21-1	CASSLRTSGSTDTQYF	TGTGCCAGCAGCCTACGGACTAGCGGCAGCACAGATACGCAGTATTTT
few	TRBD1	TRBJ2-1	TRBV10-3	CAISESRTGASGEQFF	TGTGCCATCAGTGAGTCAAGGACAGGGGCCTCAGGTGAGCAGTTCTTC
few	TRBD1	TRBJ1-1	TRBV29-1	CSGLRTGGSEAFF	TGCAGCGGGCTCCGGACAGGGGGCTCTGAAGCTTTCTTT
NA	NA	TRBJ2-5	TRBV28	CACGTVQETQYF	TGTGCCTGCGGGACAGTTCAAGAGACCCAGTACTTC
NA	TRBD1	TRBJ2-7	TRBV18	CASSTGQGDYEQYF	TGTGCCAGCTCGACGGGACAGGGGGACTACGAGCAGTACTTC
NA	TRBD2	TRBJ2-3	TRBV10-2	CASSPIAGGPGGTQYF	TGCGCCAGCAGCCCCATCGCGGGGGGCCCCGGAGGTACGCAGTATTTT
few	TRBD1	TRBJ2-6	TRBV30	CAWGQGNTGANVLTF	TGTGCCTGGGGACAGGGTAACACTGGGGCCAACGTCCTGACTTTC
NA	TRBD2	TRBJ2-7	TRBV5-1	CASSEGLAGTYEQYF	TGCGCCAGCAGCGAAGGACTAGCGGGGACCTACGAGCAGTACTTC
NA	NA	TRBJ2-1	TRBV20-1	CSASWNNEQFF	TGCAGTGCTAGTTGGAACAATGAGCAGTTCTTC
NA	NA	TRBJ1-1	TRBV4-1	CASSRDNRNLEAFF	TGCGCCAGCAGCCGAGACAACCGAAACCTCGAAGCTTTCTTT
few	NA	TRBJ1-1	TRBV14	CASSQGQHTEAFF	TGTGCCAGCAGCCAAGGTCAGCACACTGAAGCTTTCTTT
few	TRBD1	TRBJ2-2	TRBV7-2	CASSFRQGPGELFF	TGTGCCAGCAGCTTTCGACAGGGGCCCGGGGAGCTGTTTTTT
NA	TRBD1	TRBJ1-4	TRBV7-6	CASSPGTGRNEKLFF	TGTGCCAGCAGCCCCGGGACAGGGAGAAATGAAAAACTGTTTTTT
once	NA	TRBJ1-2	TRBV30	CAWSPHGTPVRGYTF	TGTGCCTGGAGTCCTCACGGGACTCCCGTTCGGGGCTACACCTTC
NA	TRBD1	TRBJ1-2	TRBV18	CASSPREQGAANYGYTF	TGTGCCAGCTCACCTCGGGAACAGGGGGCAGCGAACTATGGCTACACCTTC
NA	NA	TRBJ2-7	TRBV9	CASSVDPSHEQYF	TGTGCCAGCAGCGTAGATCCTAGCCACGAGCAGTACTTC
few	NA	TRBJ2-3	TRBV13	CAVSQGTTDTQYF	TGTGCCGTCAGTCAGGGGACAACAGATACGCAGTATTTT
NA	TRBD2	TRBJ2-2	TRBV11-2	CASSLSGRNGELFF	TGTGCCAGCAGCTTAAGCGGGAGAAATGGGGAGCTGTTTTTT
NA	NA	TRBJ2-7	TRBV2	CASRERTEAGYEQYF	TGTGCCAGCAGGGAACGGACGGAGGCGGGGTACGAGCAGTACTTC
few	TRBD1	TRBJ2-7	TRBV2	CASSQDRGGSYEQYF	TGTGCCAGCAGCCAGGACAGGGGGGGCTCCTACGAGCAGTACTTC
NA	NA	TRBJ1-2	TRBV6-1	CASSREGGAYGYTF	TGTGCCAGCAGCCGCGAGGGGGGCGCCTATGGCTACACCTTC
once	NA	TRBJ1-1	TRBV4-1	CASSFQTGNTEAFF	TGCGCCAGCAGCTTCCAGACAGGGAACACTGAAGCTTTCTTT
NA	NA	TRBJ2-7	TRBV14	CASSQAYEQYF	TGTGCCAGCAGCCAGGCATACGAGCAGTACTTC
few	TRBD2	TRBJ2-2	TRBV7-2	CASSLARTSGNTGELFF	TGTGCCAGCAGCTTAGCACGGACTAGCGGGAACACCGGGGAGCTGTTTTTT
NA	NA	TRBJ1-1	TRBV7-9	CASSPQTSPNTEAFF	TGTGCCAGCAGCCCGCAGACGAGTCCGAACACTGAAGCTTTCTTT
NA	NA	TRBJ2-6	TRBV19	CASNSHRSGANVLTF	TGTGCCAGTAACAGCCACCGCTCTGGGGCCAACGTCCTGACTTTC
few	TRBD2	TRBJ2-5	TRBV4-3	CASSLGLAGANTYVRETQYF	TGCGCCAGCAGCCTTGGACTAGCGGGTGCAAATACCTACGTTCGAGAGACCCAGTACTTC
NA	NA	TRBJ2-5	TRBV28	CASSQTGIETQYF	TGTGCCAGCAGCCAAACAGGGATCGAGACCCAGTACTTC
few	TRBD2	TRBJ2-5	TRBV7-2	CASSFPSGPQETQYF	TGTGCCAGCAGCTTTCCTAGCGGGCCCCAAGAGACCCAGTACTTC
NA	NA	TRBJ1-2	TRBV4-1	CASSQGPGSNYGYTF	TGCGCCAGCAGCCAGGGGCCGGGGTCTAACTATGGCTACACCTTC
NA	NA	TRBJ1-1	TRBV28	CASRLSGQNTEAFF	TGTGCCAGCAGACTTTCGGGACAGAACACTGAAGCTTTCTTT
few	NA	TRBJ2-1	TRBV5-6	CASSLKGVTLYNEQFF	TGTGCCAGCAGCTTGAAGGGGGTAACACTCTACAATGAGCAGTTCTTC